Sequencing of this TCR beta chain was carried out in a study of T cells of healthy individuals (dated by TCRdb to 2016 to 2018). This clonotype showed up just a few times. Its antigen is still unknown. No quality values exist for individual bases; no much larger clone is one base distant. Libraries were constructed by 5' RACE. Sequencing used an Illumina MiSeq. TCRdb applied fastp at Q25 and MiXCR to the public reads, then kept only in-frame beta chains. Rows merge per CDR3 protein into single entries with the most common DNA and genes. For this sample there are about 57,000 distinct CDR3 sequences; roughly 17% appear just once. Clones ranked in the top ten supply around 5% of the sample. The sequence was obtained from a human donor in good health.

The DNA sequence is as follows: TGTGCCAGCAGCTTAGGGGACTCGAGGGCAGATACGCAGTATTTT. This is translated as CASSLGDSRADTQYF. Rearrangement joined TRBV7-9 to TRBJ2-3, with a weak D call of TRBD2 (6 bases match). The CDR3 holds 15 amino acids from the cysteine to the phenylalanine. The read is trimmed to its CDR3 DNA, 45 bases read in frame from base 1. The germline V gene (reference sequence) specifies SEHNR as CDR1 and FQNEAQ as CDR2. Deletion took 1 base off V and 4 bases off J, with a span of 12 bases between the germline ends.